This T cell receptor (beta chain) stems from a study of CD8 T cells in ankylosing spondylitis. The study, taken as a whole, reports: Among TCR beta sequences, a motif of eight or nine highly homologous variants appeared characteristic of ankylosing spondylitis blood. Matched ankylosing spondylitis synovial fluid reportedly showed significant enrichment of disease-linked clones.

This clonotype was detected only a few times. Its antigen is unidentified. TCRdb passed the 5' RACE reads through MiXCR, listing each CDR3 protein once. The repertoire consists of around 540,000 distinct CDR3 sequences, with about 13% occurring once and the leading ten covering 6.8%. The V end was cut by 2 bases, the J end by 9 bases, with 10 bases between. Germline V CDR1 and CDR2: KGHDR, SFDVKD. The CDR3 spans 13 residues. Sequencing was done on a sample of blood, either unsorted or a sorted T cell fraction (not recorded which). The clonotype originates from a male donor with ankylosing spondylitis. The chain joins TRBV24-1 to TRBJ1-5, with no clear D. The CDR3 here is CATSDSWAGPQHF. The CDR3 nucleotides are TGTGCCACCAGTGATTCCTGGGCAGGGCCCCAGCATTTT.